This passage covers 20 T cell receptor beta chains from one sample sequenced in a study of cytomegalovirus exposure and HLA in healthy donors. The repertoire was sequenced with immunoSEQ multiplex PCR; TCRdb's copy has only in-frame clones and lacks some. This sample has around 140,000 clones, with 85% to 90% found just once. The specimen was PBMCs. Source of these receptors: a woman aged 18 to 35 in good health and CMV-seronegative.

The V call is TRBV4-1, the J call TRBJ2-7; TRBD1 agrees at 7 bases. V shed 1 base and J 4 bases; nucleotides not matched to a gene: 7. From germline, CDR1 is MGHRA and CDR2 YSYEKL. CDR3 length equals 15 residues. CDR3 in DNA: TGCGCCAGCAGCCAAGTCGGACAGGCCCTATACGAGCAGTACTTC. This gives the protein CASSQVGQALYEQYF.

V usage is TRBV6-5 and J usage is TRBJ1-2; D unclear. CDR3 length: 14 residues. Germline loops: CDR1 MNHEY, CDR2 SVGAGI. The V and J ends lost 6 bases and 7 bases respectively, with 18 bases between them. The CDR3, as DNA: TGTGCCAGCAGGCCAGCACGGGGTATTGGTGGCTACACCTTC. Residues: CASRPARGIGGYTF.

V gene TRBV19 combines with J gene TRBJ1-2; no firm D call. Per germline, CDR1 LNHDA and CDR2 SQIVND (reference sequence). CDR3 size: 11 residues. V lost 10 bases, J lost 9 bases, and 15 bases lay in between. The CDR3 spells CATRAALRYTF. For the CDR3, the DNA is TGTGCCACCCGAGCGGCCCTTCGCTACACCTTC.

The chain combines TRBV10-3 with TRBJ1-1, with 9 bases identical to TRBD1. Germline CDR1 and CDR2: ENHRY and SYGVKD. V trimming: 4 bases; J trimming: 6 bases; junction bases outside the gene matches: 6. The CDR3 length is 14 residues. CDR3: CAISVQGARSEAFF. CDR3 in DNA: TGTGCCATCAGTGTACAGGGGGCAAGGTCTGAAGCTTTCTTT.

The chain uses TRBV21-1 and TRBJ2-7; whether TRBD1, the table's D call, matches the DNA was not checked. TRBV21-1 corresponds to a pseudogene. There are 16 residues in the CDR3. CDR3 in DNA: TGTGCCAGCAGCATTAGAATCACGGGACAGGACTACGAGCAGTACTTC. Residues: CASSIRITGQDYEQYF.

The J gene is TRBJ2-7, the V gene TRBV6-1; D not certain. Germline values: CDR1 MNHNS, CDR2 SASEGT. V shed 10 bases and J shed 0 bases, with 13 bases lying between them. The CDR3 is 13 amino acids. This chain's CDR3 is CAIRKYSSYEQYF. The DNA of the CDR3 is TGTGCCATCCGGAAGTACAGCTCCTACGAGCAGTACTTC.

The chain's CDR3 is CASSFHSEQYF. The DNA for the CDR3 is TGTGCCAGCAGCTTTCACTCGGAGCAGTACTTC. The J gene is TRBJ2-7, the V gene TRBV7-9; no definite D call. Trimming stripped 3 bases from V and 7 bases from J, with 7 bases between. This CDR3 has 11 residues. Germline V CDR1 and CDR2: SEHNR, FQNEAQ (reference sequence). The whole variable domain, filled in from reference TRBV7-9 and TRBJ2-7, reads DTGVSQNPRHKITKRGQNVTFRCDPISEHNRLYWYRQTLGQGPEFLTYFQNEAQLEKSRLLSDRFSAERPKGSFSTLEIQRTEQGDSAMYLCASSFHSEQYFGPGTRLTVT.

In its sample, this clone was seen once. The chain links TRBV5-4 to TRBJ1-1; TRBD1 is a possible D gene (5 bases). The CDR3 has 14 amino acids. The ends were cut back, 4 bases at V and 3 bases at J, with 13 bases in the middle. Germline CDR1 SGHNT, CDR2 YYREEE (reference sequence). CDR3 in DNA: TGTGCCAGCAGCGGCAGGGTTGGGGACACTGAAGCTTTCTTT. Translating gives CASSGRVGDTEAFF.

J is TRBJ1-2 and V is TRBV6-1; no firm D call. Between the trimmed V and J ends, which lost 3 bases and 4 bases, there was a span of 18 bases. This CDR3 spans 16 amino acids. In germline, CDR1 is MNHNS, CDR2 SASEGT. CDR3 DNA sequence: TGTGCCAGCAGTGAGTTGGTTGCAGCGATTTCCTATGGCTACACCTTC. Its protein is CASSELVAAISYGYTF.

The rearrangement joins TRBV9 to TRBJ2-1; tentatively, D is TRBD1 (6 bases). The CDR3 is 12 residues long. Germline V gene lookup returns CDR1 SGDLS and CDR2 YYNGEE. Trimming removed 7 bases from V and 5 bases from J, with 10 bases in between. Here the CDR3 reads CASSRQDNEQFF. The CDR3 bases are TGTGCCAGCTCCCGACAGGACAATGAGCAGTTCTTC.

The chain recombines TRBV2 with TRBJ2-3, with D maybe TRBD1 (5 bases). The CDR3 is 13 amino acids. Trimming shortened V by 3 bases and J by 9 bases, and 13 bases separated the two germline ends. Germline V lookup: CDR1 SNHLY, CDR2 FYNNEI. In DNA, the CDR3 is TGTGCCAGCAGTGAGCACCAGGGTCGGACGCAGTATTTT. It translates to CASSEHQGRTQYF.

The CDR3 region has the DNA TGTGCCAGCAGTGTGGGCTATCAAGAGACCCAGTACTTC. Translating gives CASSVGYQETQYF. The rearrangement joins TRBV2 to TRBJ2-5; D gene unclear. The CDR3 extends over 13 amino acids. The V end was cut by 4 bases, the J end by 2 bases, with 8 bases between. Germline V lookup: CDR1 SNHLY, CDR2 FYNNEI.

V usage is TRBV5-4 and J usage is TRBJ2-1; D not resolved. Germline CDR1 reads SGHNT; CDR2 reads YYREEE (reference sequence). Trimming took off 3 bases at V and 3 bases at J, with 16 bases between the two ends. The CDR3 is 16 amino acids. The CDR3 spells CASSSWSLSIYNEQFF. In nucleotides, the CDR3 is TGTGCCAGCAGCTCATGGAGCCTCTCTATCTACAATGAGCAGTTCTTC.

This chain connects TRBV6-5 to TRBJ1-5; unclear D gene. CDR1 and CDR2 from the germline V gene are MNHEY and SVGAGI. The CDR3 runs to 13 residues. V was pared by 6 bases and J by 11 bases, with 17 bases between. DNA for the CDR3: TGTGCCAGCAGACCGCTACGCTTCGAGGCCCAGCATTTT. Translating it yields CASRPLRFEAQHF.

The J gene is TRBJ2-3, the V gene TRBV6-1, with D perhaps matching TRBD1 (6 bases). CDR1 is MNHNS and CDR2 is SASEGT in the germline V gene. The V gene lost 4 bases and the J gene lost 7 bases, with 18 bases spanning the gap. This CDR3 is 15 amino acids long. CDR3 nucleotides: TGTGCCAGCAGTGCACAGGGAGCCTCTTCTAATACGCAGTATTTT. Translating it yields CASSAQGASSNTQYF.

This clone was picked up one time. V and J are TRBV5-1 and TRBJ1-3; 9 bases are shared with TRBD1. The CDR3 consists of 14 residues. Germline lookup yields CDR1 SGHRS and CDR2 YFSETQ. With 4 bases clipped from V and 4 bases from J, the junction kept 3 bases outside the gene matches. The CDR3 bases are TGCGCCAGCAGCCCGGGGACAGGGGGAAACACCATATATTTT. Translation gives CASSPGTGGNTIYF.

V and J are TRBV6-5 and TRBJ2-5, with 15 bases that match TRBD2. This CDR3 has 15 amino acids. The junction had 0 bases not matched to a gene; V was cut back by 6 bases and J by 1 base. Germline V gene data show CDR1 as MNHEY and CDR2 as SVGAGI. In DNA, the CDR3 is TGTGCCAGCAGGGGACTAGCGGGGGGCCAAGAGACCCAGTACTTC. Amino acid sequence: CASRGLAGGQETQYF.

The V and J genes are TRBV7-9 and TRBJ1-2, with D possibly TRBD1 on 5 matching bases. The V end was cut by 3 bases, the J end by 0 bases, with 8 bases between. Germline CDR1 reads SEHNR; CDR2 reads FQNEAQ (reference sequence). This CDR3 is built from 14 residues. The CDR3, as DNA: TGTGCCAGCAGCTTGGGGGGAGCTAACTATGGCTACACCTTC. Residues: CASSLGGANYGYTF.

The V call is TRBV7-9, the J call TRBJ1-4, with TRBD1 as a possible D gene (5 bases). The CDR3 totals 15 residues. V gave up 8 bases and J gave up 0 bases, with 13 bases separating them. The germline V gene has CDR1 SEHNR and CDR2 FQNEAQ (reference sequence). CDR3 DNA: TGTGCCAGCGGTCGGGGGGATGCAACTAATGAAAAACTGTTTTTT. This codes for CASGRGDATNEKLFF.

The gene calls are TRBV7-9 and TRBJ2-7; no reliable D call. V lost 5 bases, J lost 0 bases, and 14 bases lay in between. Germline CDR1 reads SEHNR; CDR2 reads FQNEAQ (reference sequence). CDR3 length: 15 amino acids. CDR3 sequence (DNA): TGTGCCAGCAGCCCTGGCCCAGGCAACTCCTACGAGCAGTACTTC. This gives the protein CASSPGPGNSYEQYF.